Following are 27 T cell receptor beta chains from one sample sequenced in a study of shared clonotypes between healthy human individuals. Measured with immunoSEQ multiplex PCR; TCRdb has only the in-frame clones, and not every one. The sample lists fewer than 3 million clones; about 90% were seen once. Sequencing was carried out using naive CD4+ T cells from PBMCs. Stated subset: CD45RA+ positively selected. These receptors originate from a man between 18 and 29 years old in good health. Some clones in this sample may be carry-over from other donors' samples.

The CDR3 region has the DNA TGTGCCAGCAGCGTACGCAGCCAGGGGGGCGGAAACACCATATATTTT. Residues: CASSVRSQGGGNTIYF. This chain uses TRBV9 with TRBJ1-3; 7 bases are shared with TRBD1. Trimming cost V 1 base and J 4 bases; bases outside gene matches: 8. Germline CDR1 is SGDLS and CDR2 is YYNGEE. This CDR3 contains 16 residues.

The J gene is TRBJ1-1, the V gene TRBV7-2; D not resolved. Germline V gene sequence: CDR1 SGHTA, CDR2 FQGNSA. The CDR3 contains 14 residues. Trimming shortened V by 4 bases and J by 3 bases, and 12 bases separated the two germline ends. CDR3 nucleotide sequence: TGTGCCAGCAGCTGGTCTCCGCTGGACACTGAAGCTTTCTTT. Translated: CASSWSPLDTEAFF.

The chain links TRBV7-6 to TRBJ2-1, with TRBD2 matching over 12 bases. Germline V gene lookup returns CDR1 SGHVS and CDR2 FNYEAQ. V lost 2 bases to trimming and J lost 0 bases; unmatched junction nucleotides: 11. The CDR3 runs to 20 residues. This CDR3 reads CASSLRPGLAGPSSYNEQFF. The CDR3 region has the DNA TGTGCCAGCAGCTTAAGACCGGGACTAGCGGGCCCGAGCTCCTACAATGAGCAGTTCTTC.

The J gene is TRBJ2-2, the V gene TRBV9; tentative D call: TRBD2 (6 bases). Germline V gene data show CDR1 as SGDLS and CDR2 as YYNGEE. Trimming stripped 1 base from V and 4 bases from J, with 14 bases between. This CDR3 is 16 amino acids long. In nucleotides, the CDR3 is TGTGCCAGCAGCGTATGGGGGGAAGTAGGCACCGGGGAGCTGTTTTTT. This sequence encodes CASSVWGEVGTGELFF.

This chain uses TRBV9 with TRBJ2-3; possibly TRBD1 for D (6 bases). Trimming removed 0 bases from V and 7 bases from J, with 18 bases in between. The V gene's germline CDR1 is SGDLS and CDR2 YYNGEE. The CDR3 consists of 16 residues. CDR3 in amino acids: CASSVVQGPSGNTQYF. CDR3 DNA: TGTGCCAGCAGCGTAGTTCAGGGGCCTAGTGGAAATACGCAGTATTTT.

The chain joins TRBV5-6 to TRBJ1-5, with a weak D call TRBD1 (5 bases). Trimming pared 4 bases from V and 10 bases from J, leaving 21 bases between. In germline, CDR1 is SGHDT, CDR2 YYEEEE. The CDR3 has 15 residues. CDR3 in amino acids: CASSQTGTPVRPQHF. The CDR3 DNA sequence: TGTGCCAGCAGCCAAACCGGGACTCCGGTTCGACCCCAGCATTTT.

This clone has only one observation. The chain links TRBV5-4 to TRBJ2-1; possible D gene TRBD2, 6 bases. Germline lookup yields CDR1 SGHNT and CDR2 YYREEE (reference sequence). Trimming stripped 0 bases from V and 4 bases from J, with 17 bases between. This CDR3 is built from 17 residues. CDR3 region: CASSLAVSGLFYNEQFF. CDR3 nucleotide sequence: TGTGCCAGCAGCTTGGCGGTGAGCGGGCTGTTTTACAATGAGCAGTTCTTC.

The chain carries TRBV25-1 and TRBJ1-1, with a tentative D call TRBD1 (5 bases). The CDR3 has 14 amino acids. Germline CDR1 is MGHDK and CDR2 is SYGVNS. Trimming shortened V by 1 base and J by 6 bases, and 12 bases separated the two germline ends. The CDR3 nucleotides read TGTGCCAGCAGTGAATTAGGGGCGGGCGCTGAAGCTTTCTTT. Its protein is CASSELGAGAEAFF.

The chain combines TRBV30 with TRBJ2-5; perhaps D is TRBD1 or TRBD2 (5 bases each). This CDR3 is built from 16 residues. V was trimmed by 5 bases and J by 5 bases, leaving 24 bases between them. The V gene's germline CDR1 is GTSNPN and CDR2 SVGIG (reference sequence). The CDR3 DNA reads TGTGCCTGGTCGACTATTTGGGGAAGGGGCGGTGAGACCCAGTACTTC. Amino acid sequence: CAWSTIWGRGGETQYF.

CDR3 residues: CASSHEPRWGLSTGANVLTF. For the CDR3, the DNA is TGCGCCAGCAGCCACGAACCCAGGTGGGGGTTGAGTACTGGGGCCAACGTCCTGACTTTC. This chain links TRBV4-3 with TRBJ2-6; the D gene could be TRBD1 or TRBD2 (5 bases each). This CDR3 contains 20 residues. V lost 3 bases, J lost 2 bases, and 23 bases lay in between. Germline CDR1 reads LGHNA; CDR2 reads YSLEER.

This clone came up a few times. This chain uses TRBV25-1 with TRBJ2-7; D remains ambiguous. CDR3 length: 17 residues. In germline, CDR1 is MGHDK, CDR2 SYGVNS. The ends were cut back, 6 bases at V and 1 base at J, with 22 bases in the middle. In DNA form, the CDR3 reads TGTGCCAGCAGCGAGGTCCCGGGTGAAAGTGAATCCTACGAGCAGTACTTC. This sequence encodes CASSEVPGESESYEQYF.

The chain recombines TRBV5-1 with TRBJ2-1, with unresolved D. The CDR3 is 18 residues long. Germline V gene lookup returns CDR1 SGHRS and CDR2 YFSETQ. Trimming took off 0 bases at V and 10 bases at J, with 26 bases between the two ends. The DNA for the CDR3 is TGCGCCAGCAGCTTGGGGTCCCCGTCCGGAATCGGCGCCAACGAGCAGTTCTTC. Translating it yields CASSLGSPSGIGANEQFF.

This chain links TRBV28 with TRBJ2-1; TRBD1 is a possible D gene (5 bases). Germline V CDR1 and CDR2: MDHEN, SYDVKM. The ends were cut back, 6 bases at V and 0 bases at J, with 15 bases in the middle. This CDR3 comprises 16 residues. CDR3: CASSNPTASSYNEQFF. The CDR3 region has the DNA TGTGCCAGCAGCAATCCGACAGCGAGCTCCTACAATGAGCAGTTCTTC.

The CDR3, as DNA: TGCGCCAGACCTCGACCCCATGGCTACACCTTC. Its protein is CARPRPHGYTF. The chain links TRBV10-2 to TRBJ1-2; D unclear. Germline lookup yields CDR1 WSHSY and CDR2 SAAADI. Trimming left V 9 bases short and J 6 bases short, with 11 bases between. CDR3 length equals 11 residues.

The CDR3 reads CASSEGVLNTEAFF. The CDR3, as DNA: TGTGCCAGCTCCGAGGGAGTTTTGAACACTGAAGCTTTCTTT. V is TRBV18 and J is TRBJ1-1; D is uncertain. With 6 bases removed from V and 0 bases from J, the gap between germline ends came to 11 bases. Germline lookup yields CDR1 KGHSH and CDR2 LQKENI. The CDR3 has 14 amino acids.

The V gene is TRBV29-1, the J gene TRBJ1-4; the D gene is possibly TRBD1 (5 bases). The CDR3 loop spans 11 amino acids. Trimming pared 4 bases from V and 8 bases from J, leaving 8 bases between. Looked up from germline, CDR1 is SQVTM and CDR2 is ANQGSEA. CDR3 region: CSVVQGEKLFF. CDR3 bases: TGCAGCGTTGTGCAGGGCGAAAAACTGTTTTTT.

This clone has only a few counts. The V gene is TRBV29-1, the J gene TRBJ1-1; D uncertain. This CDR3 has 10 amino acids. In germline, CDR1 is SQVTM, CDR2 ANQGSEA. V gave up 6 bases and J gave up 11 bases, with 13 bases separating them. The CDR3 bases are TGCAGCGTCGGCACAGACATGGCTTTCTTT. As protein: CSVGTDMAFF.

A note on this clone: The sample contains more than one DNA sequence encoding this CDR3. The CDR3 DNA is TGCGCCAGCAGCTTGCTGGACAGCTACGAGCAGTACTTC. Protein: CASSLLDSYEQYF. The gene calls are TRBV5-1 and TRBJ2-7; the D gene is possibly TRBD1 (6 bases). V was shortened by 1 base and J by 3 bases, with 8 bases between the two germline ends. CDR1 SGHRS and CDR2 YFSETQ come from the germline V gene. The CDR3 sequence is 13 residues long.

This clone appeared once. The CDR3 sequence: CASSDRVMNSPLHF. Here the CDR3 DNA reads TGTGCCAGCAGTGACAGGGTGATGAATTCACCCCTCCACTTT. J is TRBJ1-6 and V is TRBV2, with D perhaps matching TRBD1 (5 bases). The CDR3 is 14 amino acids. CDR1 and CDR2 (germline): SNHLY, FYNNEI. V was pared by 3 bases and J by 7 bases, with 10 bases between.

J is TRBJ2-7 and V is TRBV5-6; 16 bases fit TRBD2. This CDR3 spans 17 amino acids. Trimming removed 4 bases from V and 2 bases from J; junction bases left unmatched: 6. In germline, CDR1 is SGHDT, CDR2 YYEEEE. DNA for the CDR3: TGTGCCAGCAGCGGCGGGACTAGCGGGAGGGCCGCCTACGAGCAGTACTTC. This gives the protein CASSGGTSGRAAYEQYF.

The chain employs TRBV6-6 and TRBJ2-5; tentatively, D is TRBD2 (7 bases). The length of the CDR3 is 15 residues. Germline V CDR1 and CDR2: MNHNY, SVGAGI (reference sequence). Between the trimmed V and J ends, which lost 6 bases and 5 bases, there was a span of 19 bases. CDR3 region: CASSRDTIGRETQYF. The DNA of the CDR3 is TGTGCCAGCAGCCGGGACACGATCGGGAGGGAGACCCAGTACTTC.

The chain carries TRBV5-5 and TRBJ1-1, with a possible D match to TRBD1 (6 bases). The CDR3 is 14 residues long. Germline V gene data show CDR1 as SGHKS and CDR2 as YYEKEE (reference sequence). The V and J ends lost 3 bases and 5 bases respectively, with 14 bases between them. The CDR3 sequence: CASSWEQGYTEAFF. The CDR3 nucleotides are TGTGCCAGCAGCTGGGAACAGGGTTATACTGAAGCTTTCTTT.

The rearrangement uses TRBV2 and TRBJ2-7, with 9 nucleotides matching TRBD1. The CDR3 length is 14 residues. Germline CDR1 and CDR2: SNHLY and FYNNEI. V gave up 8 bases and J gave up 3 bases; unmatched junction bases: 8. DNA for the CDR3: TGTGCCAGCCACCTCCGGGACAGGGACTACGAGCAGTACTTC. This gives the protein CASHLRDRDYEQYF. The entire variable domain, with the rest obtained from reference TRBV2 and TRBJ2-7, is as follows: EPEVTQTPSHQVTQMGQEVILRCVPISNHLYFYWYRQILGQKVEFLVSFYNNEISEKSEIFDDQFSVERPDGSNFTLKIRSTKLEDSAMYFCASHLRDRDYEQYFGPGTRLTVT.

This chain uses TRBV6-7 with TRBJ2-7; 11 bases map to TRBD2. TRBV6-7 is marked as an open reading frame, function uncertain. CDR3 length: 17 residues. The V segment lost 9 bases and the J segment 2 bases; nucleotides outside the gene matches: 15. CDR3 nucleotides: TGTGCCAGGATTTTGGCTAGCGGGAGGATCATCGCCTACGAGCAGTACTTC. Translation gives CARILASGRIIAYEQYF.

J is TRBJ2-7 and V is TRBV2, with D possibly TRBD2 on 5 matching bases. Germline values: CDR1 SNHLY, CDR2 FYNNEI. The CDR3 loop spans 10 amino acids. Trimming cost V 8 bases and J 7 bases, with 9 bases left between them. The CDR3 DNA sequence: TGTGCCAGCCTCCGCGGGGAGCAGTACTTC. Encoded protein: CASLRGEQYF.

The V and J genes are TRBV11-2 and TRBJ2-7; TRBD1 matches at 7 bases. Germline V gene sequence: CDR1 SGHAT, CDR2 FQNNGV. The CDR3 consists of 14 residues. V lost 2 bases, J lost 3 bases, and 4 bases stayed unmatched. Written as DNA, the CDR3 is TGTGCCAGCAGCTTATCGACAGGGCTCTACGAGCAGTACTTC. It is translated as CASSLSTGLYEQYF.

This rearrangement joins TRBV7-3 to TRBJ2-5, with D tentatively TRBD2 (6 bases). This CDR3 has 16 residues. Trimming cost V 2 bases and J 2 bases, with 15 bases left between them. CDR1 SGHTA and CDR2 FQGTGA come from the germline V gene. CDR3 loop: CASSLVGTHLQETQYF. CDR3 nucleotides: TGTGCCAGCAGCTTAGTTGGGACTCACCTTCAAGAGACCCAGTACTTC.